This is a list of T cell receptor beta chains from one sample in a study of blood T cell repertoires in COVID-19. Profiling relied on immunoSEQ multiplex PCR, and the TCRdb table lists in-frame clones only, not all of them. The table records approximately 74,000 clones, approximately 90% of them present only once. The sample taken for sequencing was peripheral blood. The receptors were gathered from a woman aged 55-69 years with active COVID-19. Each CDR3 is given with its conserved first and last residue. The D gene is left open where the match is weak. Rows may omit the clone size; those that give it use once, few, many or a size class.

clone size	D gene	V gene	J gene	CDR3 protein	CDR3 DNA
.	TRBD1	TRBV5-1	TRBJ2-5	CASSFDAGGLETQYF	TGCGCCAGCAGCTTTGACGCAGGGGGTTTGGAGACCCAGTACTTC
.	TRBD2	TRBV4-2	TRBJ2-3	CASSQVGSGTSTDTQYF	TGTGCCAGCAGCCAAGTTGGAAGCGGGACCTCCACAGATACGCAGTATTTT
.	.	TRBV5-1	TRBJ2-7	CASRPQGSHEQYF	TGCGCCAGCCGTCCACAGGGTTCCCACGAGCAGTACTTC
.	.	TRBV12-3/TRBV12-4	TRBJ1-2	CASSQDRYGYTF	TGTGCCAGCAGCCAAGACAGATATGGCTACACCTTC
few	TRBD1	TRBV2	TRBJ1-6	CASIRDRGLYSPLHF	TGTGCCAGCATCCGAGACAGGGGGCTGTATTCACCCCTCCACTTT
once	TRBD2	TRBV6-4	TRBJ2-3	CASSPSGASTDTQYF	TGTGCCAGCAGTCCAAGCGGGGCAAGCACAGATACGCAGTATTTT
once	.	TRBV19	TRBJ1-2	CASSILAGGYTF	TGTGCCAGTAGTATATTAGCTGGTGGCTACACCTTC
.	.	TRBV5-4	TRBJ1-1	CASSSKTGNTEAFF	TGTGCCAGCAGCTCAAAGACGGGGAACACTGAAGCTTTCTTT
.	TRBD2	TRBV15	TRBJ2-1	CATSRDRLAGREQFF	TGTGCCACCAGCAGAGATAGGCTAGCGGGAAGGGAGCAGTTCTTC
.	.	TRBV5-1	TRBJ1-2	CASSLSARSNYGYTF	TGCGCCAGCAGCTTGTCGGCCAGGTCTAACTATGGCTACACCTTC
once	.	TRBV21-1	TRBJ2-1	CASSPTVRTRDNEQFF	TGTGCCAGCAGCCCAACCGTTCGAACTCGCGACAATGAGCAGTTCTTC
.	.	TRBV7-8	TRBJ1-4	CASSYSGKVNEKLFF	TGTGCCAGCAGCTACTCAGGGAAGGTGAATGAAAAACTGTTTTTT
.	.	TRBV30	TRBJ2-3	CAWIAVADTQYF	TGTGCCTGGATAGCGGTGGCAGATACGCAGTATTTT
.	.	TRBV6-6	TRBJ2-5	CASSRKTDRIIPETQYF	TGTGCCAGCAGTCGGAAGACCGACAGAATAATCCCAGAGACCCAGTACTTC
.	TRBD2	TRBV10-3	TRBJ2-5	CAIRGGTSGLLGETQYF	TGTGCCATCAGGGGGGGGACTAGCGGTCTCCTGGGGGAGACCCAGTACTTC
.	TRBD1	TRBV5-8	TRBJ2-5	CASSYKDRAETQYF	TGTGCCAGCAGCTACAAAGACAGGGCAGAGACCCAGTACTTC
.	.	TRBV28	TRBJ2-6	CASSAPPEVGGAWTGANVLTF	TGTGCCAGCAGTGCCCCGCCCGAGGTTGGAGGGGCATGGACTGGGGCCAACGTCCTGACTTTC
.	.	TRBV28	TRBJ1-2	CASSLGRNYGYTF	TGTGCCAGCAGTTTAGGCAGGAACTATGGCTACACCTTC
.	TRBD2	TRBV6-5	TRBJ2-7	CASRSSTGGINEQYF	TGTGCCAGCAGATCGTCAACGGGGGGTATAAACGAGCAGTACTTC
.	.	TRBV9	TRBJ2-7	CASSVGGSGLSSYEQYF	TGTGCCAGCAGCGTAGGAGGAAGTGGCCTAAGCTCCTACGAGCAGTACTTC
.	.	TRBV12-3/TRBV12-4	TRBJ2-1	CASSPRTEQFF	TGTGCCAGCAGTCCGCGGACAGAGCAGTTCTTC
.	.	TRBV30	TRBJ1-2	CAWTRTASVYGYTF	TGTGCCTGGACCAGGACAGCCAGCGTCTATGGCTACACCTTC
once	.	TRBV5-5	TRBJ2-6	CASRGSRANVLTF	TGTGCCTCACGGGGGTCTAGGGCCAACGTCCTGACTTTC
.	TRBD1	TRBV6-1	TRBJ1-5	CASSEDRGSNQPQHF	TGTGCCAGCAGTGAAGACAGGGGAAGCAATCAGCCCCAGCATTTT
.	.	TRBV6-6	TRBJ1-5	CASSYNAQSQPQHF	TGTGCCAGCAGTTATAATGCACAGAGTCAGCCCCAGCATTTT
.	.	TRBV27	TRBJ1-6	CASSLSGVLQNSPLHF	TGTGCCAGCAGTTTATCAGGGGTCTTACAAAATTCACCCCTCCACTTT
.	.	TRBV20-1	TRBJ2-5	CSASVSGSEQETQYF	TGCAGTGCTAGTGTCTCGGGGTCAGAGCAAGAGACCCAGTACTTC
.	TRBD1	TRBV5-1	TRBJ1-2	CASSLEVRRGPEGYTF	TGCGCCAGCAGCTTGGAGGTTCGCAGGGGGCCAGAGGGCTACACCTTC
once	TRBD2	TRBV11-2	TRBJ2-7	CASSPPSGSAGSILGEQYF	TGTGCCAGCAGCCCACCCAGCGGGAGCGCCGGTTCTATCCTGGGCGAGCAGTACTTC
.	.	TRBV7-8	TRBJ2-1	CASTLVGSNNEQFF	TGTGCCAGCACCTTAGTGGGCAGTAACAATGAGCAGTTCTTC
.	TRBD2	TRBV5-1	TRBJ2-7	CASSLTSGTQGEQYF	TGCGCCAGCAGCTTGACTAGCGGGACCCAGGGCGAGCAGTACTTC
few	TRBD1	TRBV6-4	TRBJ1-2	CASSERQGLRYTF	TGTGCCAGCAGCGAACGACAGGGTCTCCGCTACACCTTC